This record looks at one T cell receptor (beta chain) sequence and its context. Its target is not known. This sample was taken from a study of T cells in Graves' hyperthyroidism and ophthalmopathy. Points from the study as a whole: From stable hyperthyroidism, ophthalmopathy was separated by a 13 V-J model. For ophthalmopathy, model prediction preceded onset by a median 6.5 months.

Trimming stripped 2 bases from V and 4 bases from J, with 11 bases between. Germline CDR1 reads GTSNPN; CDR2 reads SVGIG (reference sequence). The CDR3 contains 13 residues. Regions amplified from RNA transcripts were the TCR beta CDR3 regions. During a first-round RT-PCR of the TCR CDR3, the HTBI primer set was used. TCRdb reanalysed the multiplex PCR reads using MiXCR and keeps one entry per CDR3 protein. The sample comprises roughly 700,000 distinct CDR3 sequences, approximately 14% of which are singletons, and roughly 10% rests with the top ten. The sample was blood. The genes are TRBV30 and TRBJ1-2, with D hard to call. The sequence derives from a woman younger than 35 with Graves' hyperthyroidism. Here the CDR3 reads CAWSLGRIYGYTF. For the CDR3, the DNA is TGTGCCTGGAGTCTCGGACGCATCTATGGCTACACCTTC.